The following is a T cell receptor beta chain sequence with its context. Antigen: not known. The data belong to a study of CD8 T cells in ankylosing spondylitis. General observations from the study: Within matched ankylosing spondylitis synovial fluid, disease-linked clones were reportedly significantly enriched. Disease-linked clones proved CD8+ and comparatively uncommon in peripheral blood. A motif in TCR beta, a set of under 10 highly homologous variants, appeared characteristic of ankylosing spondylitis blood. Certain motif variants had earlier been reported in reactive arthritis synovial fluid and blood.

TCR beta libraries were made by quantitative 5'-RACE with molecular barcodes. In TCRdb, the 5' RACE reads were re-called with MiXCR into one record per CDR3 protein. This table has about 440,000 distinct CDR3 sequences, roughly 17% appearing once. J lost 0 bases, V lost 2 bases, and 1 base had no gene match. Germline assignment: CDR1 KGHSY and CDR2 FQNENV. The CDR3 sequence is 14 residues long. This TCR came from a male donor with ankylosing spondylitis. The rearrangement uses TRBV16 and TRBJ2-7; 7 bases agree with TRBD1. Sequenced material: blood, either unsorted or a sorted T cell fraction (not recorded which). The CDR3 protein is CASSQGTVSYEQYF. The CDR3 nucleotides read TGTGCCAGCAGCCAAGGGACAGTCTCCTACGAGCAGTACTTC.